The entry that follows covers one T cell receptor beta chain sequence. The antigen is not known. The sample comes from a study of CD8 T cells in Susac syndrome. Study conclusions and caveats: The study conceded that relatively few individuals underwent its TCR sequencing and HLA analysis.

The authors reverse transcribed roughly 0.5 to 1 ug RNA with random hexamers. Via MiXCR, TCRdb re-called the immunoSEQ multiplex PCR reads, giving one row per CDR3 protein. The table lists some 150,000 distinct CDR3 sequences, roughly 95% of them singletons. The CDR3 totals 16 residues. V lost 8 bases to trimming and J lost 5 bases; unmatched junction nucleotides: 17. In germline, CDR1 is WSHSY, CDR2 SAAADI. The J gene is TRBJ2-7, the V gene TRBV10-2; the match to TRBD2 covers 8 bases. The receptor's source is a human donor with Susac syndrome. Specimen: CD4+ T cells from PBMCs. The chain's CDR3 is CASGPLGSGGGHEQYF. The CDR3 DNA sequence: TGCGCCAGCGGACCCCTCGGGAGCGGGGGAGGCCACGAGCAGTACTTC.